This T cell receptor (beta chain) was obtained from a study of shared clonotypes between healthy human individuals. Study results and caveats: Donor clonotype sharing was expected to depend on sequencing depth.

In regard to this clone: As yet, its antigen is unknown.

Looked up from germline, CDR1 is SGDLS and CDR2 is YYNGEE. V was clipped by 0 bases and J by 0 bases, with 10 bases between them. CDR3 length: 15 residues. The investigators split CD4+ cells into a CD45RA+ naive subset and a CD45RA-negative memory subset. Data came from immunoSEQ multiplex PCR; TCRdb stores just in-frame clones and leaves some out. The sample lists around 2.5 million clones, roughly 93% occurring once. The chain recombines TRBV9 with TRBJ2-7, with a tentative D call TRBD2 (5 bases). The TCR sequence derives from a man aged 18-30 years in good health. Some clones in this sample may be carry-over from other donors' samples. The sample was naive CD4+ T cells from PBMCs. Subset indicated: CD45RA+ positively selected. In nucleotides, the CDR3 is TGTGCCAGCAGCGTAGAAGCGGACCTCTCCTACGAGCAGTACTTC. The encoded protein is CASSVEADLSYEQYF.